Listed here is a single T cell receptor (beta chain). TCRdb's copy holds only in-frame clones and misses some; the assay was immunoSEQ multiplex PCR. The sample contains 600,000 to 900,000 clones, over 75% of which appear only once. The sample originates from a study of shared T cell receptors in the human thymus. Per the germline V gene, CDR1 is GTSNPN and CDR2 is SVGIG (reference sequence). The CDR3 contains 15 residues. The V end lost 1 base, the J end lost 1 base, and 8 bases lay between the germline ends. This sample also belongs to another study, concerning human thymus T cells. That work states: Healthy Finnish infants having corrective surgery for congenital heart defects served as donors. Usage of V and J genes appeared biased in thymic and blood repertoires. Related reports documented highly overlapping thymic repertoires among unrelated individuals.

Sequenced sample: thymocytes. The chain links TRBV30 to TRBJ2-6; D is uncertain. This TCR was recovered from a girl less than two years old with a congenital heart defect. The CDR3 loop reads CAWSGPVSGANVLTF. CDR3 DNA sequence: TGTGCCTGGAGTGGGCCAGTTTCTGGGGCCAACGTCCTGACTTTC.